This T cell receptor (beta chain) is from a study of shared clonotypes between healthy human individuals. As concerns this clone: The same CDR3 can be traced to other DNA sequences in this sample.

CDR1 and CDR2 (germline): SGHRS, YFSETQ. The CDR3 is 11 residues long. V was clipped by 0 bases and J by 10 bases, with 5 bases between them. Sequencing was performed with immunoSEQ multiplex PCR; in TCRdb, only in-frame clones are kept and a portion is missing. The sample contains a few hundred thousand clones, 97% of which appear only once. The chain links TRBV5-1 to TRBJ2-1; TRBD1 might be the D (5 bases). This TCR derives from a woman between 25 and 40 years old in good health. Sequencing was performed on naive CD4+ T cells sorted from blood. Described subset: CD45RA+ positively selected. The DNA of the CDR3 is TGCGCCAGCAGCTTGGAGGGGGAGCAGTTCTTC. Amino acid sequence: CASSLEGEQFF.